This T cell receptor beta chain was observed in a study of blood T cell repertoires in COVID-19. CDR3 length: 15 amino acids. From germline, CDR1 is MDHEN and CDR2 SYDVKM. V lost 5 bases and J 2 bases, leaving 15 bases between the germline ends. Sequenced by immunoSEQ multiplex PCR; TCRdb stores in-frame clones only, minus some. The repertoire holds approximately 290,000 clones, with over 75% as singletons. Sequenced input: peripheral blood. The chain is built from TRBV28 and TRBJ1-1, with TRBD1 as a possible D gene (5 bases). The source of this sequence is a human donor with COVID-19, enrolled during active disease. The donor label of this sample is uncertain. Here the CDR3 reads CASSPNAGRNTEAFF. For the CDR3, the DNA is TGTGCCAGCAGTCCGAACGCAGGGCGAAACACTGAAGCTTTCTTT.